The present TCR beta chain was sequenced within a study of CD8 T cells in ankylosing spondylitis. Libraries for TCR beta were made by quantitative 5'-RACE with molecular barcodes. From the 5' RACE reads, TCRdb called clonotypes with MiXCR, one entry per CDR3 protein. The sample consists of about 440,000 distinct CDR3 sequences, approximately 17% of them appearing once. Broader study findings: A TCR beta motif made of several highly homologous variants seemed typical of ankylosing spondylitis blood. Disease-associated clones were CD8+ and fairly uncommon in peripheral blood. Reported data indicate significant enrichment of disease-linked clones within matched ankylosing spondylitis synovial fluid. Several of the motif variants were reported before in synovial fluid and blood from reactive arthritis.

A note on this clonotype: The antigen is unknown.

The V gene's germline CDR1 is MGHDK and CDR2 SYGVNS. V was pared by 11 bases and J by 10 bases, with 27 bases between. This CDR3 is built from 15 residues. The sequenced sample was blood, either unsorted or a sorted T cell fraction (not recorded which). The sequence came from a male donor with ankylosing spondylitis. The chain uses TRBV25-1 and TRBJ2-1, with a weak D call TRBD2 (7 bases). CDR3 bases: TGTGCCGCCAGCAGAGGGGGGGCCCGCCTTGGAGAGCAGTTCTTC. Translation: CAASRGGARLGEQFF. Based on the CDR3 plus reference TRBV25-1 and TRBJ2-1, the full variable domain is EADIYQTPRYLVIGTGKKITLECSQTMGHDKMYWYQQDPGMELHLIHYSYGVNSTEKGDLSSESTVSRIRTEHFPLTLESARPSHTSQYLCAASRGGARLGEQFFGPGTRLTVL.